A single T cell receptor (beta chain) is shown here with its context. How the authors handled the data: Nucleated cell number was recorded as an estimate derived from reference gene primer amplification. This table comes from immunoSEQ multiplex PCR, and its TCRdb copy is limited to in-frame clones, with some not included. V and J calls and clone size are those listed in that table; D and trimming were worked out from the DNA. This table holds about 42,000 clones, approximately 90% found once. This entry comes from a study of blood T cell repertoires in COVID-19. In the study overall: Material from acute and convalescent COVID-19 was sourced from the United States, Italy and Spain. PBMCs, B-cell-depleted T cells, or T cells provided the cDNA or gDNA that made up the material.

CDR1 KGHSH and CDR2 LQKENI come from the germline V gene. Trimming took 3 bases from V and 0 from J; bases not matched to a gene: 1. This CDR3 contains 16 residues. V is TRBV18 and J is TRBJ2-6; 8 bases line up with TRBD1. The source material was peripheral blood. The TCR comes from a human donor in a cohort sampled during active COVID-19. For the CDR3, the DNA is TGTGCCAGCTCACCCACAGGGGGCTCTGGGGCCAACGTCCTGACTTTC. Translation: CASSPTGGSGANVLTF.